Shown below are 30 T cell receptor beta chains from a single sample sequenced in a study of CD8 T cells in Susac syndrome. Random hexamers primed reverse transcription of about 0.5 to 1 ug RNA. TCRdb called the immunoSEQ multiplex PCR reads again in MiXCR, with one record for every CDR3 protein. In the table there are about 140,000 distinct CDR3 sequences, approximately 96% of which are singletons. The sample was CD4+ T cells from PBMCs. These receptors originate from a human donor with multiple sclerosis.

The chain links TRBV19 to TRBJ2-1; D is uncertain. The CDR3 totals 13 residues. CDR1 is LNHDA, CDR2 SQIVND, per germline (reference sequence). V lost 6 bases, J lost 0 bases, and 6 bases lay in between. CDR3 protein: CASRSSSYNEQFF. In DNA, the CDR3 is TGTGCCAGTAGGAGTAGCTCCTACAATGAGCAGTTCTTC.

The CDR3 coding sequence is TGTGCCAGCAGCGGGGGGGACAGGCCTTACGAGCAGTACTTC. Amino acids: CASSGGDRPYEQYF. The chain links TRBV7-8 to TRBJ2-7, with D possibly being TRBD1 (8 bases). The CDR3 is made up of 14 amino acids. Trimming removed 5 bases at V and 4 bases at J, with 15 bases between. Germline loops: CDR1 SGHVS, CDR2 FQNEAQ.

This clonotype was counted many times. The chain carries TRBV3-1 and TRBJ2-5; no clear D gene. In germline, CDR1 is LGHDT, CDR2 YNNKEL (reference sequence). This CDR3 has 11 residues. Trimming shortened V by 6 bases and J by 1 base, and 3 bases separated the two germline ends. The CDR3 loop reads CASSRQETQYF. The CDR3 DNA reads TGTGCCAGCAGTCGCCAAGAGACCCAGTACTTC.

The rearrangement joins TRBV20-1 to TRBJ1-6; 9 nucleotides line up with TRBD1. The CDR3 contains 15 residues. The junction had 9 bases not matched to a gene; V was cut back by 5 bases and J by 7 bases. CDR1 and CDR2 from the germline V gene are DFQATT and SNEGSKA (reference sequence). The CDR3 reads CSAPRAGQGNSPLHF. The CDR3 DNA is TGCAGTGCTCCCCGAGCCGGACAGGGGAATTCACCCCTCCACTTT.

The CDR3 region has the DNA TGCGCCAGCAGCCAAGATCCTAGTCAGCCCCAGCATTTT. Its protein is CASSQDPSQPQHF. The chain joins TRBV4-1 to TRBJ1-5, with D uncertain. Deletions cut 0 bases from V and 6 bases from J, with 6 bases between. The CDR3 covers 13 residues. The germline CDR1 and CDR2 sequences are MGHRA and YSYEKL.

V gene TRBV29-1 combines with J gene TRBJ2-7; D is unclear. The V gene's germline CDR1 is SQVTM and CDR2 ANQGSEA. V shed 4 bases and J shed 6 bases, with 13 bases lying between them. CDR3 length equals 12 residues. CDR3 DNA sequence: TGCAGCGTTGGGTACGGCACTGGCGAGCAGTACTTC. This gives the protein CSVGYGTGEQYF.

Written as DNA, the CDR3 is TGTGCCAGTAGTTTCACCACAGGGATCGGGTTGAGCGAGCAGTACTTC. This translates into CASSFTTGIGLSEQYF. This rearrangement joins TRBV19 to TRBJ2-7; weak D call: TRBD1 (6 bases). CDR3 length: 16 residues. V was pared by 5 bases and J by 6 bases, with 23 bases between. The germline V gene encodes CDR1 LNHDA and CDR2 SQIVND (reference sequence).

In DNA, the CDR3 is TGTGCCACTGGACAGGGGGCCCTGGGTAGTTATCGGGGGACCCAGTACTTC. This translates into CATGQGALGSYRGTQYF. The genes are TRBV2 and TRBJ2-5, with TRBD1 matching over 11 bases. The germline gives CDR1 SNHLY, CDR2 FYNNEI. Unmatched junction bases numbered 20, after V lost 10 bases and J lost 7 bases. This CDR3 spans 17 amino acids. The full variable domain, in which reference TRBV2 and TRBJ2-5 provide the parts outside the CDR3, is EPEVTQTPSHQVTQMGQEVILRCVPISNHLYFYWYRQILGQKVEFLVSFYNNEISEKSEIFDDQFSVERPDGSNFTLKIRSTKLEDSAMYFCATGQGALGSYRGTQYFGPGTRLLVL.

The V gene is TRBV6-6, the J gene TRBJ2-3; a weak D match, TRBD1 (6 bases). This CDR3 contains 14 residues. CDR1 and CDR2 (germline): MNHNY, SVGAGI (reference sequence). V shed 5 bases and J shed 5 bases, with 14 bases lying between them. In DNA form, the CDR3 reads TGTGCCAGCAGTAAACTACAGGGTAGAGATACGCAGTATTTT. Translated, it gives CASSKLQGRDTQYF.

The chain combines TRBV5-6 with TRBJ2-5; 12 bases line up with TRBD1. CDR1 is SGHDT and CDR2 is YYEEEE in the germline V gene. The CDR3 is 16 amino acids. The trim removed 5 bases at V and 6 bases at J, leaving 11 bases unmatched. The CDR3 sequence is CASSTSGTGGRKTQYF. Here the CDR3 DNA reads TGTGCCAGCAGTACATCCGGGACAGGGGGCAGAAAGACCCAGTACTTC.

The chain joins TRBV3-1 to TRBJ1-6, with D maybe TRBD1 (6 bases). V was clipped by 4 bases and J by 7 bases, with 11 bases between them. This CDR3 has 14 residues. CDR1 LGHDT and CDR2 YNNKEL come from the germline V gene (reference sequence). In nucleotides, the CDR3 is TGTGCCAGCAGCCGCCGGGACATCAATTCACCCCTCCACTTT. Protein sequence: CASSRRDINSPLHF. The full variable domain, in which reference TRBV3-1 and TRBJ1-6 provide the parts outside the CDR3, is DTAVSQTPKYLVTQMGNDKSIKCEQNLGHDTMYWYKQDSKKFLKIMFSYNNKELIINETVPNRFSPKSPDKAHLNLHINSLELGDSAVYFCASSRRDINSPLHFGNGTRLTVT.

This chain connects TRBV20-1 to TRBJ1-5, with a tentative D call TRBD1 (6 bases). The CDR3 covers 12 residues. Trimming removed 3 bases from V and 5 bases from J, with 8 bases in between. Germline V gives CDR1 DFQATT, CDR2 SNEGSKA (reference sequence). The CDR3 sequence is CSARGHDQPQHF. CDR3 sequence (DNA): TGCAGTGCTAGGGGACACGATCAGCCCCAGCATTTT.

V gene TRBV6-1 combines with J gene TRBJ2-5; TRBD2 matches 8 bases. V gave up 0 bases and J gave up 4 bases; unmatched junction bases: 4. The CDR3 is 15 residues long. The V gene's germline CDR1 is MNHNS and CDR2 SASEGT. The CDR3 coding sequence is TGTGCCAGCAGTGAAGCGCACAGCGGGAGAGAGACCCAGTACTTC. This encodes CASSEAHSGRETQYF.

The sample holds a few counts of this clonotype. The chain has TRBV20-1 and TRBJ1-5; perhaps TRBD1 as D (5 bases). CDR1 is DFQATT and CDR2 is SNEGSKA in the germline V gene (reference sequence). The CDR3 length is 12 residues. With 5 bases removed from V and 3 bases from J, the gap between germline ends came to 8 bases. CDR3: CSAGDLNQPQHF. The CDR3 region has the DNA TGCAGTGCTGGGGACCTCAATCAGCCCCAGCATTTT.

The rearrangement joins TRBV24-1 to TRBJ2-3, with 8 bases fitting TRBD2. The CDR3 is made up of 16 amino acids. V shed 2 bases, J shed 1 base, and the junction held 4 bases outside the gene matches. Germline lookup yields CDR1 KGHDR and CDR2 SFDVKD. CDR3 amino acids: CATSDYAGGRTDTQYF. The CDR3 nucleotides read TGTGCCACCAGTGATTACGCGGGGGGACGCACAGATACGCAGTATTTT.

The chain recombines TRBV2 with TRBJ2-5, with D possibly being TRBD1 (6 bases). Germline values: CDR1 SNHLY, CDR2 FYNNEI. The CDR3 covers 14 residues. Trimming took 6 bases from V and 0 from J, leaving 11 bases between them. The CDR3: CASRGGQYQETQYF. Here the CDR3 DNA reads TGTGCCAGCAGAGGTGGACAGTACCAAGAGACCCAGTACTTC.

This chain links TRBV5-6 with TRBJ2-3; maybe TRBD1 (6 bases). Per germline, CDR1 SGHDT and CDR2 YYEEEE. Trimming stripped 2 bases from V and 0 bases from J, with 13 bases between. This CDR3 contains 16 residues. The CDR3 coding sequence is TGTGCCAGCAGCTTATACAGGGACGTTAGCACAGATACGCAGTATTTT. As protein: CASSLYRDVSTDTQYF.

The chain combines TRBV9 with TRBJ2-1, with 9 bases identical to TRBD2. Germline-derived CDR1 and CDR2 are SGDLS and YYNGEE. The V and J ends lost 2 bases and 0 bases, in that order; junction bases with no gene match: 3. CDR3 length: 16 residues. CDR3 residues: CASSVAGGTSYNEQFF. The CDR3 DNA is TGTGCCAGCAGCGTGGCGGGGGGGACCTCCTACAATGAGCAGTTCTTC.

The J gene is TRBJ2-1, the V gene TRBV15, with 9 positions matching TRBD2. CDR1 is LNHNV and CDR2 is YYDKDF in the germline V gene (reference sequence). The length of the CDR3 is 14 residues. V lost 7 bases and J lost 5; bases outside the gene matches: 6. Written as DNA, the CDR3 is TGTGCCACCAAGGTAGCGGGAGTTAACAATGAGCAGTTCTTC. This sequence encodes CATKVAGVNNEQFF.

V usage is TRBV15 and J usage is TRBJ1-1; 8 bases match TRBD1. Germline V gene sequence: CDR1 LNHNV, CDR2 YYDKDF (reference sequence). Losses at the gene ends were 1 base for V and 3 bases for J; bases not matched to a gene: 10. The CDR3 is 17 residues long. CDR3 bases: TGTGCCACCAGCAGAGGCTTTGGACAGGGCGTGTACACTGAAGCTTTCTTT. This gives the protein CATSRGFGQGVYTEAFF. The full variable domain, in which reference TRBV15 and TRBJ1-1 provide the parts outside the CDR3, is DAMVIQNPRYQVTQFGKPVTLSCSQTLNHNVMYWYQQKSSQAPKLLFHYYDKDFNNEADTPDNFQSRRPNTSFCFLDIRSPGLGDTAMYLCATSRGFGQGVYTEAFFGQGTRLTVV.

This clonotype came up once. This chain connects TRBV20-1 to TRBJ2-5; 8 bases match TRBD1. Germline CDR1 and CDR2: DFQATT and SNEGSKA (reference sequence). Trimming at V came to 5 bases and at J to 6 bases, leaving 11 bases not matched to a gene. The CDR3 is 14 residues long. The CDR3 loop is CSAQKSGQVKTQYF. The CDR3 DNA reads TGCAGTGCTCAAAAATCGGGACAGGTTAAGACCCAGTACTTC.

V usage is TRBV5-4 and J usage is TRBJ2-3; the match to TRBD2 covers 15 bases. CDR1 is SGHNT and CDR2 is YYREEE in the germline V gene (reference sequence). The CDR3 has 17 residues. Trimming removed 4 bases from V and 2 bases from J; junction bases left unmatched: 5. Here the CDR3 DNA reads TGTGCCAGCAGCCCCGGGACTAGCGGGAGGATCACAGATACGCAGTATTTT. This translates into CASSPGTSGRITDTQYF.

CDR3 DNA sequence: TGCAGTGCTAGAGCCCTTCGGGGAATCTATGGCTACACCTTC. Encoded protein: CSARALRGIYGYTF. The V and J genes are TRBV20-1 and TRBJ1-2, with D uncertain. The V end lost 1 base, the J end lost 4 bases, and 13 bases lay between the germline ends. This CDR3 has 14 residues. Germline V gene sequence: CDR1 DFQATT, CDR2 SNEGSKA (reference sequence).

This CDR3 is CAWSARDRSTDTQYF. DNA of the CDR3: TGTGCCTGGAGTGCTCGGGACAGAAGCACAGATACGCAGTATTTT. This rearrangement joins TRBV30 to TRBJ2-3, with 7 positions matching TRBD1. The V gene's germline CDR1 is GTSNPN and CDR2 SVGIG (reference sequence). J lost 0 bases, V lost 1 base, and 4 bases had no gene match. This CDR3 region has 15 residues.

The chain links TRBV27 to TRBJ2-1; D is possibly TRBD2 (5 bases). Germline V gene lookup returns CDR1 MNHEY and CDR2 SMNVEV (reference sequence). CDR3 size: 14 residues. V lost 2 bases, J lost 5 bases, and 10 bases lay in between. CDR3 in DNA: TGTGCCAGCAGTTTACAACCGGGAAACAATGAGCAGTTCTTC. Amino acids: CASSLQPGNNEQFF.

V gene TRBV20-1 combines with J gene TRBJ1-5; D might be TRBD1 (5 bases). V lost 6 bases to trimming and J lost 7 bases, with 19 bases between them. CDR1 DFQATT and CDR2 SNEGSKA come from the germline V gene (reference sequence). The CDR3 has 14 amino acids. The CDR3 reads CSAPDGGGIQPQHF. DNA for the CDR3: TGCAGTGCACCGGATGGGGGTGGGATACAGCCCCAGCATTTT.

This chain links TRBV9 with TRBJ2-2, with D possibly being TRBD1 or TRBD2 (5 bases each). V was cut by 4 bases and J by 6 bases, with 16 bases left in between. CDR3 size: 15 residues. Germline V gene data show CDR1 as SGDLS and CDR2 as YYNGEE. The CDR3 sequence is CASSPGTGKSGELFF. The CDR3, as DNA: TGTGCCAGCAGCCCAGGGACGGGCAAGTCCGGGGAGCTGTTTTTT.

The chain carries TRBV20-1 and TRBJ2-5; D may be TRBD2 (6 bases). CDR1 and CDR2 (germline): DFQATT, SNEGSKA (reference sequence). CDR3 size: 14 residues. Deletions cut 0 bases from V and 5 bases from J, with 13 bases between. DNA of the CDR3: TGCAGTGCTAGAGATCCCGCGGGGAGGGAGACCCAGTACTTC. Protein sequence: CSARDPAGRETQYF.

The rearrangement links TRBV29-1 to TRBJ2-2; a weak D match, TRBD2 (7 bases). The CDR3 is 17 residues long. Germline CDR1 SQVTM, CDR2 ANQGSEA. The V and J ends lost 0 bases and 3 bases respectively, with 17 bases between them. CDR3 DNA sequence: TGCAGCGTTGAAGAATGGGTGTGGGGGGGCTACACCGGGGAGCTGTTTTTT. Protein sequence: CSVEEWVWGGYTGELFF.

The V call is TRBV29-1, the J call TRBJ1-2, with D maybe TRBD1 (5 bases). CDR1 and CDR2 (germline): SQVTM, ANQGSEA. V lost 0 bases and J lost 4, with 12 bases in between. This CDR3 has 14 residues. The CDR3 sequence is CSVEDTGLGYGYTF. The CDR3 DNA is TGCAGCGTTGAAGATACGGGGCTGGGCTATGGCTACACCTTC.